This T cell receptor (beta chain) was captured in a study of blood T cell repertoires in COVID-19. Study background: From T cells, B-cell-depleted T cells, or PBMCs came the material, which was cDNA or gDNA.

Seattle-derived patients entered the study during active infection and were followed longitudinally. The CDR3 totals 20 residues. CDR1 and CDR2 (germline): SNHLY, FYNNEI. V was trimmed by 6 bases and J by 4 bases, leaving 31 bases between them. Per the original data handling: Reference gene primer amplification yielded estimated nucleated cell counts. TCRdb's table, derived via immunoSEQ multiplex PCR, lists solely in-frame clones and lacks some. V, J and clone size were drawn from that table, and D and trimming were deduced from the DNA. The profile shows tens of thousands of clones, approximately 84% of them singletons.

The genes are TRBV2 and TRBJ1-5, with D perhaps TRBD1 (5 bases). The source material was peripheral blood. This receptor was obtained from a man between 40 and 49 years old with COVID-19, enrolled during active disease. This CDR3 reads CASRNEAGAKGGEGNQPQHF. The CDR3 coding sequence is TGTGCCAGCAGGAATGAGGCCGGGGCAAAAGGAGGGGAAGGTAATCAGCCCCAGCATTTT.